This TCR beta chain originates from a study of OX40 agonist ivuxolimab in advanced cancers. Background on the study: Ivuxolimab is an agonistic anti-OX40 (CD134) antibody, and patients were treated with it. All patients had ivuxolimab intravenously every 2 weeks at 0.01 to 10 mg/kg.

V lost 0 bases and J lost 7, with 16 bases in between. The CDR3 is 16 residues long. The germline V gene has CDR1 LGHNA and CDR2 YSLEER. The method was immunoSEQ multiplex PCR; TCRdb's version includes in-frame clones alone and lacks a portion of them. Of around 110,000 clones listed, 90% are singletons. This chain links TRBV4-3 with TRBJ1-5, with a weak D call TRBD1 (6 bases). The material was CD4+ or CD8+ T cells sorted from blood, obtained in a trial of the OX40 agonist ivuxolimab. This receptor was taken from an adult with an advanced solid tumor such as melanoma, head and neck, liver or kidney cancer. The CDR3 sequence: CASSQEAQGLGQPQHF. As DNA, the CDR3 is TGCGCCAGCAGCCAAGAAGCGCAGGGGCTAGGGCAGCCCCAGCATTTT.